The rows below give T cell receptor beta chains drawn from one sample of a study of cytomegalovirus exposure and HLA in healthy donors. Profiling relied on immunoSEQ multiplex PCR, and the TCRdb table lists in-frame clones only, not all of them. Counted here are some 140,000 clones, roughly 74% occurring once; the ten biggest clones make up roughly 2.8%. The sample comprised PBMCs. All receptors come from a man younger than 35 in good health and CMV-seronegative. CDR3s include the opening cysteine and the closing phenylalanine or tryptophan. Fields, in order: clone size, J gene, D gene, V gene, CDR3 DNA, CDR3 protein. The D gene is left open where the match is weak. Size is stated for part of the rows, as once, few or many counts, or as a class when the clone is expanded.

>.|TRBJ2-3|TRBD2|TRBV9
TGTGCCAGCAGCGTAGGGTGGACTAGCGGGGGAGACACAGATACGCAGTATTTT
CASSVGWTSGGDTDTQYF
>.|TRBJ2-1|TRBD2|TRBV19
TGTGCCAGTAGTATAGGGGGGCTAGCGGGGGTTGGTGAGCAGTTCTTC
CASSIGGLAGVGEQFF
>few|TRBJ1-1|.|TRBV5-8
TGTGCCAGCAGCTTGGCCCCGGGGGTGAACACTGAAGCTTTCTTT
CASSLAPGVNTEAFF
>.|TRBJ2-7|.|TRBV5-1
TGCGCCAGCAGCTTGGTCGGAGGGGGCGGCGAGCAGTACTTC
CASSLVGGGGEQYF
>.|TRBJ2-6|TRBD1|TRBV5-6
TGTGCCAGCAGCTCGGGACAGGGATGGACTGGGGCCAACGTCCTGACTTTC
CASSSGQGWTGANVLTF
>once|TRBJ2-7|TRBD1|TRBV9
TGTGCCAGCAGCGTAGGGGTAGGACAGGGCTACGAGCAGTACTTC
CASSVGVGQGYEQYF
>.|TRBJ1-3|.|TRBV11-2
TGTGCCAGCAGCCTGTGGGGGGAGTCTGGAAACACCATATATTTT
CASSLWGESGNTIYF
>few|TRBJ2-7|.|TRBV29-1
TGCAGCGTACTGACAGTCCTTTCCTCCTACGAGCAGTACTTC
CSVLTVLSSYEQYF
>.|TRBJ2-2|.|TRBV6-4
TGTGCCTGCAGGGGACCGGGGGCCGGGGAGCTGTTTTTT
CACRGPGAGELFF
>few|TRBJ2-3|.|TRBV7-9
TGTGCCAGCAGCGACGACAGGGATACGCAGTATTTT
CASSDDRDTQYF
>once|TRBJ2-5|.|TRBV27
TGTGCCAGCAGTTTATTCGCCAGAACCCAAGAGACCCAGTACTTC
CASSLFARTQETQYF
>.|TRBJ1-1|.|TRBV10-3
TGTGCCATCAGCCCCGGGGGAGGGGCGGCTGAAGCTTTCTTT
CAISPGGGAAEAFF
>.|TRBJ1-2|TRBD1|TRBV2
TGTGCCAGCAGGTTAGGGGACAGGGGTGATGGCTACACCTTC
CASRLGDRGDGYTF
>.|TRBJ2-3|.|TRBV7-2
TGTGCCAGCAGCTTATTAATGAGGACAGATACGCAGTATTTT
CASSLLMRTDTQYF
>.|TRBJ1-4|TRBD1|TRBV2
TGTGCCAGCAGTCCCGGGACAGGGACTGAAAAACTGTTTTTT
CASSPGTGTEKLFF
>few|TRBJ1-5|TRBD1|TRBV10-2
TGCGCCAGCAGGGGGGGACAGACTGGGGGGCCCCAGCATTTT
CASRGGQTGGPQHF
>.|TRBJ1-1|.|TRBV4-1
TGCGCCAGCAGCCGAGAGACAGGCATGAACACTGAAGCTTTCTTT
CASSRETGMNTEAFF
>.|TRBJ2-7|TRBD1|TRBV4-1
TGCGCCAGCAGCCAAGATGAACAGGGGAACGACGAGCAGTACTTC
CASSQDEQGNDEQYF
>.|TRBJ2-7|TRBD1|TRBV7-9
TGTGCCAGCAGCCCCGCCGACAGGGGACCTTACGAGCAGTACTTC
CASSPADRGPYEQYF
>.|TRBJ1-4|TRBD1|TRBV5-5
TGTGCCAGCAGATCATTACCGGGACAGGATGCAACTAATGAAAAACTGTTTTTT
CASRSLPGQDATNEKLFF
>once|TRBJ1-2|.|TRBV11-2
TGTGCCAGCAGCTTAGTGGAGGGACGGCCTACCCCGAATGGCTACACCTTC
CASSLVEGRPTPNGYTF
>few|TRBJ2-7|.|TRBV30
TGTGCCTGGAGTCCCCGGACAAGCTACTACGAGCAGTACTTC
CAWSPRTSYYEQYF